This TCR beta chain was sequenced for a study of blood T cell repertoires in COVID-19. Sequencing used immunoSEQ multiplex PCR; TCRdb keeps in-frame clones, though not all of them. Seen here are 65,000 to 95,000 clones, over 70% observed once, and the top ten hold around 13%. Germline V lookup: CDR1 LNHDA, CDR2 SQIVND (reference sequence). The V and J ends lost 4 bases and 8 bases, in that order; junction bases with no gene match: 10. CDR3 length equals 16 residues. The receptor was isolated from a middle-aged woman with active or convalescent COVID-19. The sample was peripheral blood. The chain links TRBV19 to TRBJ2-1; 11 bases fit TRBD2. The CDR3 sequence: CASSTVAGGPIDEQFF. The CDR3 nucleotides read TGTGCCAGTAGTACCGTAGCGGGAGGGCCGATCGATGAGCAGTTCTTC.